These 25 T cell receptor beta chains originate from one sample sequenced in a study of human T cells and chemical hapten exposure. The time point was: pre-sensitization, week 0. Treatment reported: therapeutic diphenylcyclopropenone sensitization with weekly scalp DPC. From the RACE reads, TCRdb called clonotypes with MiXCR, one entry per CDR3 protein. The sample holds 300,000 to 450,000 distinct CDR3 sequences; more than 4.5% are singletons and the top ten take around 2.6%. This specimen consisted of whole blood, obtained in connection with sensitization to the hapten diphenylcyclopropenone (DPC). The receptors stem from a woman between 50 and 59 years old with alopecia areata. Some clones in this sample may be carry-over from other donors' samples.

This clonotype was picked up many times. The chain links TRBV28 to TRBJ2-7; tentative D call: TRBD2 (5 bases). CDR3 length equals 14 residues. V shed 6 bases and J shed 3 bases, with 15 bases lying between them. The germline V gene has CDR1 MDHEN and CDR2 SYDVKM. The CDR3 loop is CASSLDGGLYEQYF. In nucleotides, the CDR3 is TGTGCCAGCAGCCTGGACGGAGGCCTCTACGAGCAGTACTTC.

This rearrangement joins TRBV20-1 to TRBJ2-1, with 11 bases identical to TRBD2. From germline, CDR1 is DFQATT and CDR2 SNEGSKA (reference sequence). Germline trimming cut 4 bases from V and 14 bases from J; bases unmatched to any gene: 10. The CDR3 length is 13 residues. The CDR3 DNA is TGCAGTGCTATGACTAGCGGGGCTCGATCGGAGTTCTTC. This gives the protein CSAMTSGARSEFF.

The chain carries TRBV5-1 and TRBJ1-1, with D possibly being TRBD1 (6 bases). V lost 5 bases and J lost 0, with 11 bases in between. This CDR3 is built from 14 residues. Germline assignment: CDR1 SGHRS and CDR2 YFSETQ. DNA of the CDR3: TGCGCCAGCAGATCACAGGGCATGAACACTGAAGCTTTCTTT. Its protein is CASRSQGMNTEAFF.

This clonotype was seen many times. The CDR3 coding sequence is TGTGCCAGCAGCCCCAGACAGGGAAGGGACACTGAAGCTTTCTTT. This codes for CASSPRQGRDTEAFF. V gene TRBV9 combines with J gene TRBJ1-1; 7 bases fit TRBD1. The CDR3 runs 15 residues. The V segment lost 4 bases and the J segment 3 bases; nucleotides outside the gene matches: 9. Germline CDR1 SGDLS, CDR2 YYNGEE.

CDR3 in DNA: TGTGCCAGCAGCCAAGTACAGGAAGGCTACACCTTC. As protein: CASSQVQEGYTF. The genes are TRBV3-1 and TRBJ1-2; D is possibly TRBD1 (5 bases). There are 12 residues in the CDR3. The germline V and J ends were trimmed by 1 base and 8 bases, with 8 bases remaining between them. Germline CDR1 and CDR2: LGHDT and YNNKEL (reference sequence).

This clonotype was counted many times. The rearrangement links TRBV20-1 to TRBJ2-3; 7 bases agree with TRBD2. The CDR3 length is 16 residues. With V trimmed by 5 bases and J by 0 bases, 11 bases remained unmatched. Germline loops: CDR1 DFQATT, CDR2 SNEGSKA (reference sequence). The CDR3 nucleotides are TGCAGTGCTGAAGAGGTCGGGGGGAAGAGCACAGATACGCAGTATTTT. Translation gives CSAEEVGGKSTDTQYF.

This clonotype was counted a few times. The chain employs TRBV27 and TRBJ1-1; D is perhaps TRBD1 (6 bases). Per the germline V gene, CDR1 is MNHEY and CDR2 is SMNVEV (reference sequence). With 1 base removed from V and 1 base from J, the gap between germline ends came to 10 bases. This CDR3 has 15 amino acids. CDR3 in amino acids: CASSLFPQGNTEAFF. The CDR3 bases are TGTGCCAGCAGTTTATTCCCACAGGGGAACACTGAAGCTTTCTTT.

This clonotype was recorded at least ten times. The rearrangement uses TRBV12-3 or TRBV12-4 and TRBJ2-5; unclear D gene. The CDR3 length is 16 residues. V was shortened by 1 base and J by 3 bases, with 15 bases between the two germline ends. CDR3 nucleotide sequence: TGTGCCAGCAGTTTAGAGGTAGGCCCGAAGGAAGAGACCCAGTACTTC. This gives the protein CASSLEVGPKEETQYF.

The chain employs TRBV12-3 or TRBV12-4 and TRBJ1-1; D uncertain. This CDR3 region has 13 residues. Trimming cost V 3 bases and J 3 bases, with 8 bases left between them. CDR3 amino acids: CASSFVGYTEAFF. In DNA form, the CDR3 reads TGTGCCAGCAGTTTTGTGGGATACACTGAAGCTTTCTTT.

In this sample, this clonotype turned up a few times. The chain has TRBV6-2 or TRBV6-3 and TRBJ2-1; weak D call: TRBD2 (6 bases). This CDR3 has 14 amino acids. V lost 6 bases to trimming and J lost 6 bases, with 15 bases between them. Germline values: CDR1 MNHEY, CDR2 SVGEGT. CDR3 nucleotide sequence: TGTGCCAGCAGACTCCACCTGACTAGCAATGAGCAGTTCTTC. The encoded protein is CASRLHLTSNEQFF.

The chain has TRBV7-2 and TRBJ2-5; 11 bases are shared with TRBD2. After removal of 5 bases from V and 4 bases from J, the junction contained 18 bases not matched to a gene. Germline V lookup: CDR1 SGHTA, CDR2 FQGNSA. The CDR3 consists of 19 residues. CDR3 sequence (DNA): TGTGCCAGCAGCCCTCCCGCCGGACTAGCGGGCACCAACGGAGAGACCCAGTACTTC. Translated, it gives CASSPPAGLAGTNGETQYF.

This clonotype was detected many times. This chain links TRBV6-5 with TRBJ1-5; D is uncertain. The CDR3 has 14 residues. Between the trimmed V and J ends, which lost 2 bases and 4 bases, there was a span of 9 bases. In germline, CDR1 is MNHEY, CDR2 SVGAGI. In nucleotides, the CDR3 is TGTGCCAGCAGTTACGGGTCGGGGAATCAGCCCCAGCATTTT. Amino acids: CASSYGSGNQPQHF.

The CDR3 loop reads CSARDPTVGGLYGYTF. In DNA form, the CDR3 reads TGCAGTGCTAGAGATCCTACCGTGGGGGGCCTCTATGGCTACACCTTC. The rearrangement uses TRBV20-1 and TRBJ1-2; D is possibly TRBD1 (6 bases). Trimming removed 0 bases from V and 4 bases from J, with 18 bases in between. In germline, CDR1 is DFQATT, CDR2 SNEGSKA (reference sequence). The CDR3 is 16 residues long.

This clonotype was seen ten or more times. This chain connects TRBV5-1 to TRBJ2-3, with TRBD2 matching over 7 bases. After removal of 0 bases from V and 2 bases from J, the junction contained 3 bases not matched to a gene. This CDR3 comprises 15 residues. Per the germline V gene, CDR1 is SGHRS and CDR2 is YFSETQ. The CDR3 sequence: CASSLGLAITDTQYF. The CDR3 DNA is TGCGCCAGCAGCTTGGGACTAGCCATCACAGATACGCAGTATTTT. Complete variable domain (other parts from reference TRBV5-1 and TRBJ2-3): KAGVTQTPRYLIKTRGQQVTLSCSPISGHRSVSWYQQTPGQGLQFLFEYFSETQRNKGNFPGRFSGRQFSNSRSEMNVSTLELGDSALYLCASSLGLAITDTQYFGPGTRLTVL.

This clonotype turned up a few times. The genes are TRBV30 and TRBJ1-5, with TRBD1 matching over 7 bases. The CDR3 has 13 residues. V shed 4 bases and J 3 bases; nucleotides not matched to a gene: 3. CDR1 is GTSNPN, CDR2 SVGIG, per germline (reference sequence). CDR3 bases: TGTGCCTGGACTCAGGGGGACAATCAGCCCCAGCATTTT. It is translated as CAWTQGDNQPQHF.

CDR3 sequence: CASTGGGLGNTIYF. For the CDR3, the DNA is TGTGCCAGCACGGGAGGGGGCCTTGGAAACACCATATATTTT. The chain uses TRBV28 and TRBJ1-3, with 7 bases aligning to TRBD1. The germline CDR1 and CDR2 sequences are MDHEN and SYDVKM. The CDR3 length is 14 residues. V lost 7 bases, J lost 3 bases, and 6 bases stayed unmatched.

There are many counts of this clonotype. This sequence joins TRBV6-5 and TRBJ2-6, with D unresolved. The CDR3 extends over 15 amino acids. CDR1 and CDR2 (germline): MNHEY, SVGAGI. Trimming left V 6 bases short and J 4 bases short, with 13 bases between. The CDR3 loop is CASSPGLRGANVLTF. CDR3 DNA sequence: TGTGCCAGCAGCCCGGGCCTCAGAGGGGCCAACGTCCTGACTTTC.

This clonotype was seen many times. The CDR3 DNA sequence: TGTGCCAGCAGCACGACAGGGGTGGACGAGCAGTACTTC. This encodes CASSTTGVDEQYF. The J gene is TRBJ2-7, the V gene TRBV9; 8 positions agree with TRBD1. Trimming removed 4 bases from V and 5 bases from J; junction bases left unmatched: 5. This CDR3 is 13 amino acids long. Per the germline V gene, CDR1 is SGDLS and CDR2 is YYNGEE.

This clonotype was seen at least ten times. V gene TRBV20-1 combines with J gene TRBJ2-1; unclear D gene. With 0 bases removed from V and 8 bases from J, the gap between germline ends came to 8 bases. The V gene's germline CDR1 is DFQATT and CDR2 SNEGSKA (reference sequence). The CDR3 is 12 amino acids. The CDR3 sequence: CSARDLGYEQFF. The CDR3 DNA is TGCAGTGCTAGAGATCTGGGGTATGAGCAGTTCTTC.

This clonotype was recorded many times. V gene TRBV7-9 combines with J gene TRBJ2-1, with a weak D call TRBD2 (5 bases). Germline V gene data show CDR1 as SEHNR and CDR2 as FQNEAQ (reference sequence). Trimming took 11 bases from V and 10 from J, leaving 9 bases between them. The CDR3 has 9 residues. Here the CDR3 reads CAPEREQFF. CDR3 in DNA: TGTGCCCCGGAGCGGGAGCAGTTCTTC. The full variable domain, completed using reference TRBV7-9 and TRBJ2-1, is DTGVSQNPRHKITKRGQNVTFRCDPISEHNRLYWYRQTLGQGPEFLTYFQNEAQLEKSRLLSDRFSAERPKGSFSTLEIQRTEQGDSAMYLCAPEREQFFGPGTRLTVL.

This clonotype occurred a few times. The chain combines TRBV7-2 with TRBJ2-4; a possible D gene is TRBD1 (6 bases). Germline-derived CDR1 and CDR2 are SGHTA and FQGNSA. This CDR3 spans 13 amino acids. V was trimmed by 1 base and J by 9 bases, leaving 10 bases between them. In DNA, the CDR3 is TGTGCCAGCAGCTTAGACAGGGTGGGCATTCAGTACTTC. Protein sequence: CASSLDRVGIQYF. The full variable domain, completed using reference TRBV7-2 and TRBJ2-4, is GAGVSQSPSNKVTEKGKDVELRCDPISGHTALYWYRQSLGQGLEFLIYFQGNSAPDKSGLPSDRFSAERTGGSVSTLTIQRTQQEDSAVYLCASSLDRVGIQYFGAGTRLSVL.

The CDR3 DNA sequence: TGTGCCAGCAGCTCAGGACTCCTGGGGCGATATAATTCACCCCTCCACTTT. Its protein is CASSSGLLGRYNSPLHF. The J gene is TRBJ1-6, the V gene TRBV7-9; possible D gene TRBD1, 5 bases. Trimming stripped 4 bases from V and 4 bases from J, with 17 bases between. The CDR3 loop spans 17 amino acids. CDR1 and CDR2 (germline): SEHNR, FQNEAQ (reference sequence).

V and J are TRBV7-9 and TRBJ2-6; tentatively, D is TRBD1 (5 bases). The CDR3 has 19 residues. Per the germline V gene, CDR1 is SEHNR and CDR2 is FQNEAQ (reference sequence). Trimming left V 5 bases short and J 2 bases short, with 22 bases between. CDR3 sequence reads: CASSDMGPTRFTGANVLTF. In nucleotides, the CDR3 is TGTGCCAGCAGCGATATGGGGCCTACACGCTTCACTGGGGCCAACGTCCTGACTTTC.

This chain uses TRBV10-1 with TRBJ2-1; D is unclear. The germline V gene has CDR1 WNHNN and CDR2 SYGVQD (reference sequence). The CDR3 has 12 residues. V shed 6 bases and J shed 11 bases, with 14 bases lying between them. The CDR3 here is CASRIIRTKQFF. The DNA of the CDR3 is TGCGCCAGCAGGATTATTCGCACTAAGCAGTTCTTC.

This clonotype was recorded at least ten times. The gene calls are TRBV4-2 and TRBJ2-7; 11 bases are shared with TRBD1. CDR1 is LGHNA and CDR2 is YNFKEQ in the germline V gene. This CDR3 is 15 amino acids long. V was clipped by 4 bases and J by 4 bases; unmatched bases: 6. CDR3 amino acids: CASSLRDRGEYEQYF. In DNA form, the CDR3 reads TGTGCCAGCAGCCTCCGGGACAGGGGGGAGTACGAGCAGTACTTC.